These 13 T cell receptor beta chains were sequenced from one sample in a study of blood T cell repertoires in COVID-19. The protocol was immunoSEQ multiplex PCR, while the TCRdb copy is restricted to in-frame clones and leaves out a portion. The data show roughly 200,000 clones, 90% seen once. Sequences were obtained from peripheral blood. These receptors all come from a middle-aged man with acute or convalescent COVID-19.

This clone was detected once. The chain combines TRBV5-8 with TRBJ1-3; D may be TRBD1 (5 bases). The CDR3 consists of 17 residues. V shed 2 bases and J shed 4 bases, with 19 bases lying between them. CDR1 is SGHTS and CDR2 is YDEGEE in the germline V gene. CDR3 region: CASSFTQRGSAGNTIYF. The CDR3 nucleotides are TGTGCCAGCAGCTTTACTCAAAGGGGCTCGGCCGGAAACACCATATATTTT.

This chain connects TRBV27 to TRBJ2-1, with 8 bases that match TRBD1. This CDR3 contains 18 residues. V was clipped by 3 bases and J by 0 bases; unmatched bases: 10. Germline lookup yields CDR1 MNHEY and CDR2 SMNVEV (reference sequence). The CDR3 nucleotides are TGTGCCAGCAGTTTTACCGTCGCGACAGGGGTCTCCTACAATGAGCAGTTCTTC. Translation gives CASSFTVATGVSYNEQFF.

This CDR3 is CASSLTGETQYF. The CDR3 DNA reads as TGTGCCAGCAGCCTCACGGGGGAGACCCAGTACTTC. The chain joins TRBV11-2 to TRBJ2-5; D might be TRBD2 (5 bases). This CDR3 is built from 12 residues. V shed 5 bases and J shed 5 bases, with 9 bases lying between them. The germline CDR1 and CDR2 sequences are SGHAT and FQNNGV. The variable domain in full, with the rest retrieved from reference TRBV11-2 and TRBJ2-5, is EAGVAQSPRYKIIEKRQSVAFWCNPISGHATLYWYQQILGQGPKLLIQFQNNGVVDDSQLPKDRFSAERLKGVDSTLKIQPAKLEDSAVYLCASSLTGETQYFGPGTRLLVL.

The J gene is TRBJ1-2, the V gene TRBV19, with D possibly being TRBD1 (6 bases). The ends were cut back, 5 bases at V and 0 bases at J, with 19 bases in the middle. Germline CDR1 reads LNHDA; CDR2 reads SQIVND (reference sequence). The CDR3 totals 17 residues. The CDR3 protein is CASSPGTLTISNYGYTF. CDR3 sequence (DNA): TGTGCCAGTAGTCCCGGGACATTGACTATCTCTAACTATGGCTACACCTTC. Variable domain in full (rest from reference TRBV19 and TRBJ1-2): DGGITQSPKYLFRKEGQNVTLSCEQNLNHDAMYWYRQDPGQGLRLIYYSQIVNDFQKGDIAEGYSVSREKKESFPLTVTSAQKNPTAFYLCASSPGTLTISNYGYTFGSGTRLTVV.

The rearrangement uses TRBV28 and TRBJ1-4; D remains ambiguous. The V and J ends lost 1 base and 9 bases respectively, with 12 bases between them. The CDR3 consists of 14 residues. Per germline, CDR1 MDHEN and CDR2 SYDVKM. The DNA of the CDR3 is TGTGCCAGCAGTTTATTGGGGTCGGGGAAAAAACTGTTTTTT. It yields the protein CASSLLGSGKKLFF.

The chain recombines TRBV27 with TRBJ1-6, with D tentatively TRBD1 (5 bases). The CDR3 consists of 16 residues. Germline-derived CDR1 and CDR2 are MNHEY and SMNVEV (reference sequence). Trimming stripped 3 bases from V and 3 bases from J, with 12 bases between. The CDR3 loop reads CASSFGNGGYNSPLHF. The DNA for the CDR3 is TGTGCCAGCAGTTTTGGTAACGGGGGCTATAATTCACCCCTCCACTTT.

CDR3 residues: CASSFKQGSDYGYTF. The DNA of the CDR3 is TGTGCCAGCAGCTTTAAACAGGGTTCGGACTATGGCTACACCTTC. The chain carries TRBV7-2 and TRBJ1-2; TRBD1 might be the D (6 bases). V lost 3 bases to trimming and J lost 3 bases, with 14 bases between them. The germline gives CDR1 SGHTA, CDR2 FQGNSA. This CDR3 has 15 amino acids.

The chain joins TRBV5-1 to TRBJ1-4; weak D call: TRBD1 (6 bases). CDR1 and CDR2 from the germline V gene are SGHRS and YFSETQ. The CDR3 runs to 15 residues. V lost 4 bases and J lost 4, with 14 bases in between. The CDR3 DNA is TGCGCCAGCAGCAGTCAGGGGACGAATAATGAAAAACTGTTTTTT. It yields the protein CASSSQGTNNEKLFF.

V and J are TRBV6-2 or TRBV6-3 and TRBJ1-5, with TRBD1 matching over 12 bases. Losses at the gene ends were 5 bases for V and 6 bases for J; bases not matched to a gene: 8. This CDR3 spans 16 amino acids. CDR1 MNHEY and CDR2 SVGEGT come from the germline V gene. CDR3: CASSRDRGQVGQPQHF. CDR3 DNA: TGTGCCAGCAGTCGGGACAGGGGGCAAGTTGGTCAGCCCCAGCATTTT.

The V call is TRBV4-1, the J call TRBJ1-5, with D possibly being TRBD1 (5 bases). This CDR3 is built from 15 residues. The V gene lost 0 bases and the J gene lost 3 bases, with 9 bases spanning the gap. Germline assignment: CDR1 MGHRA and CDR2 YSYEKL. CDR3 DNA: TGCGCCAGCAGCCAAGAACAGGTGCTCAATCAGCCCCAGCATTTT. Translating it yields CASSQEQVLNQPQHF.

The rearrangement joins TRBV14 to TRBJ1-4, with TRBD1 matching over 9 bases. The CDR3 is made up of 16 amino acids. In germline, CDR1 is SGHDN, CDR2 FVKESK. The junction had 13 bases not matched to a gene; V was cut back by 8 bases and J by 6 bases. CDR3 sequence: CASRWPTRDRDEKLFF. In DNA form, the CDR3 reads TGTGCCAGCCGGTGGCCGACCCGGGACAGGGATGAAAAACTGTTTTTT.

The V call is TRBV6-5, the J call TRBJ1-5, with D maybe TRBD1 (5 bases). Germline loops: CDR1 MNHEY, CDR2 SVGAGI. The V gene lost 5 bases and the J gene lost 4 bases, with 15 bases spanning the gap. The CDR3 is 15 residues long. CDR3 loop: CASSTRKRGNQPQHF. CDR3 DNA: TGTGCCAGCAGTACTCGGAAAAGGGGAAATCAGCCCCAGCATTTT.

The chain combines TRBV7-9 with TRBJ2-5; 9 bases are a match to TRBD2. The germline gives CDR1 SEHNR, CDR2 FQNEAQ (reference sequence). The CDR3 is 17 residues long. J was trimmed by 2 bases and V by 3 bases; bases with no gene match: 10. In DNA form, the CDR3 reads TGTGCCAGCAGCTTTTCTCTACTAGCGGGCCTTCAAGAGACCCAGTACTTC. The encoded protein is CASSFSLLAGLQETQYF.